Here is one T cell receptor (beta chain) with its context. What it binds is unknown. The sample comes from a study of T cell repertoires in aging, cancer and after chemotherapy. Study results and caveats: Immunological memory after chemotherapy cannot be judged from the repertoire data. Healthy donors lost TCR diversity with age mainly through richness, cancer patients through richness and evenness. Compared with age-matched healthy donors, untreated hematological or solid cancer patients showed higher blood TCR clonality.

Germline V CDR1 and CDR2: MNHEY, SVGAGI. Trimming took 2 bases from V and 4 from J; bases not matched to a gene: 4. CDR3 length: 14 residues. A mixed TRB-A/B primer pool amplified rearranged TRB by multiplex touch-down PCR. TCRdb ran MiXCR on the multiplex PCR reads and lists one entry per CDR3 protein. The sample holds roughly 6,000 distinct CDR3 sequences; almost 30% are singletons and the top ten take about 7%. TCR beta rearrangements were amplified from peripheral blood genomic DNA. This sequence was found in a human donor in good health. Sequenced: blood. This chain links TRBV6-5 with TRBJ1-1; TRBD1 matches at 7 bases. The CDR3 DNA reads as TGTGCCAGCAGTTACGACAGGGTGAGCACTGAAGCTTTCTTT. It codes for CASSYDRVSTEAFF.